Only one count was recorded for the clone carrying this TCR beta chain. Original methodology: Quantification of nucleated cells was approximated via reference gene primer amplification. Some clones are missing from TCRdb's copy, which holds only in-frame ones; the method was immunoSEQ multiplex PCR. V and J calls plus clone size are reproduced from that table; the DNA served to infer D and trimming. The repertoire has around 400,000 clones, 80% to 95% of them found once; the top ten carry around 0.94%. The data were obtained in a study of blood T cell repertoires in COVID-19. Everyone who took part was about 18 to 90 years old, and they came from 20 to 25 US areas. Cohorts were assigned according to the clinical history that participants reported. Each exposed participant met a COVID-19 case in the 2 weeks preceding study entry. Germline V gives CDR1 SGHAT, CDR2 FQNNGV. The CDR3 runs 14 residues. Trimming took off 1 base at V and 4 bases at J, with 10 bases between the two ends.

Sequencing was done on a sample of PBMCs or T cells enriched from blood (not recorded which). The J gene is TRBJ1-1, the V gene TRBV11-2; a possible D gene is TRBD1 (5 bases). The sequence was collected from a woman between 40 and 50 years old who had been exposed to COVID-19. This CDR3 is CASSLVGARTEAFF. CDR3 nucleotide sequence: TGTGCCAGCAGCTTAGTAGGGGCTCGCACTGAAGCTTTCTTT. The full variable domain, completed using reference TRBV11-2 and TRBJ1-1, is EAGVAQSPRYKIIEKRQSVAFWCNPISGHATLYWYQQILGQGPKLLIQFQNNGVVDDSQLPKDRFSAERLKGVDSTLKIQPAKLEDSAVYLCASSLVGARTEAFFGQGTRLTVV.